This TCR beta chain stems from a study of cytomegalovirus exposure and HLA in healthy donors. As regards this clone: Its antigen remains unknown.

Trimming removed 7 bases from V and 7 bases from J, with 10 bases in between. Germline V gives CDR1 MNHNY, CDR2 SVGAGI (reference sequence). This CDR3 has 12 residues. Study-level points and caveats: TCR beta chain V- and J-gene trimming was linked, in a later analysis, to a missense variant in DCLRE1C. Roughly uniform sequencing depth across donors was assumed, possibly incorrectly. Most CMV-associated TCR beta chains appeared HLA-restricted in a later analysis. Rare TCR sequences predominated, though certain public TCRs were found in many donors.

Amplification used 60 Vbeta primers and 13 Jbeta primers. TCRdb keeps only in-frame clones here, not all; method: immunoSEQ multiplex PCR. There are about 120,000 clones in the sample; around 84% occur only once, and more than 1.5% lies in the top ten. The chain uses TRBV6-6 and TRBJ2-2; no clear D. Material for sequencing was PBMCs. The sequence was obtained from a man younger than 30 in good health and CMV-seronegative. For the CDR3, the DNA is TGTGCCAGCACCACCCTACGCGGGGAGCTGTTTTTT. Amino acid sequence: CASTTLRGELFF.